This record covers a single T cell receptor beta chain. As yet, its antigen is unknown. Trimming removed 0 bases at V and 5 bases at J, with 11 bases between. Germline-derived CDR1 and CDR2 are SGHRS and YFSETQ. The CDR3 spans 14 residues. The data are from a study of graft-versus-host responses after intestinal transplantation. Study in general: In this cohort, recipients had multivisceral, liver-intestinal, or isolated intestinal transplants. Anti-thymocyte globulin induction, then tacrolimus and steroids for around 3 years, went to all recipients.

Overall study findings and caveats: Recipient marrow harbored GvH clones, some of which surfaced first in ileum or blood. Levels of circulating GvH clones at their peak were associated with early post-transplant HvG declines.

The protocol was immunoSEQ multiplex PCR, while the TCRdb copy is restricted to in-frame clones and leaves out a portion. The sample has some 110,000 clones; just over 90% are singletons. This sequence was found in a human donor who was the organ donor for an intestinal transplant. The specimen was unstimulated CD4+ T cells sorted from spleen or lymph node cells, collected before transplant. The chain carries TRBV5-1 and TRBJ2-5, with TRBD2 as a possible D gene (5 bases). The CDR3 DNA sequence: TGCGCCAGCAGCTTGGTTTCGGGGTGGGAGACCCAGTACTTC. Its translation is CASSLVSGWETQYF.